The clone carrying this T cell receptor beta chain came up a few times. Its specificity is unknown. As for treatment: roughly 11-day PBMC culture with coronavirus spike peptide pools or control peptides (ViraFEST assay). With the Oncomine TCR Beta short-read assay, DNA from cultured CD4+ T cells was sequenced. TCRdb fed the PCR reads into MiXCR, producing one record per CDR3 protein. The table records some 14,000 distinct CDR3 sequences, less than 45% of them present only once. CDR1 is SNHLY, CDR2 FYNNEI, per germline. This CDR3 has 12 residues. Trimming stripped 6 bases from V and 6 bases from J, with 12 bases between. The data were obtained in a study of vaccination and CD4 T cells after COVID-19.

The TCR comes from a human donor who had recovered from COVID-19. Sample: CD4+ T cells from blood, cultured in vitro, taken after SARS-CoV-2 vaccination. The V and J genes are TRBV2 and TRBJ2-7, with a weak D call TRBD1 (5 bases). The CDR3 sequence is CASRPRAREQYF. In DNA, the CDR3 is TGTGCCAGCAGACCCAGGGCCCGCGAGCAGTACTTC.